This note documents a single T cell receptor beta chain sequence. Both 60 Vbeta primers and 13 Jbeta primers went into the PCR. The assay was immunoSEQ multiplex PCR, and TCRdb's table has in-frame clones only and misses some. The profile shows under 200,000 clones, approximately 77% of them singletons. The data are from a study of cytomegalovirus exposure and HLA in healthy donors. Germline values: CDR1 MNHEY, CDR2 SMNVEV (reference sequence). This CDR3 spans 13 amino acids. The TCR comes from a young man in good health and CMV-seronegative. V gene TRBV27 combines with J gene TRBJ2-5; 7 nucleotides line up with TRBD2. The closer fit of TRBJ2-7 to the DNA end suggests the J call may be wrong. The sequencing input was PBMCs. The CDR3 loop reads CASSLGPGGEQYF. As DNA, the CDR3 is TGTGCCAGCAGTTTAGGTCCGGGGGGCGAGCAGTACTTC.